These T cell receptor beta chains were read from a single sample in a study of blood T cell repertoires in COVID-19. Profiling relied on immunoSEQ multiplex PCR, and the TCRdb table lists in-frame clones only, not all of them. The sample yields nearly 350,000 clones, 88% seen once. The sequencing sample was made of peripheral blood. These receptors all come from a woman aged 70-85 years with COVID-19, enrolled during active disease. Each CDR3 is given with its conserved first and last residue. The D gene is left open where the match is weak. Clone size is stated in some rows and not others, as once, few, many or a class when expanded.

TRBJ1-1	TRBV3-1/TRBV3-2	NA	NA	CASSQTQGSEAFF	TGTGCCAGCAGCCAAACGCAGGGTTCCGAAGCTTTCTTT
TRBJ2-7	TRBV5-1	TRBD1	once	CASSGQGGFNEQYF	TGCGCCAGCAGTGGACAGGGAGGCTTCAACGAGCAGTACTTC
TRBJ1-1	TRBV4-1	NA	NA	CASSLASLGSPTEAFF	TGCGCCAGCAGCCTGGCCTCATTGGGCAGCCCCACTGAAGCTTTCTTT
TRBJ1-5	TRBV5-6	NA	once	CASHLGGGYNQPQHF	TGTGCCTCCCACCTCGGCGGGGGGTACAATCAGCCCCAGCATTTT
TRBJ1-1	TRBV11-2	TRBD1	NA	CASSPQGGTTEAFF	TGTGCCAGCAGTCCACAGGGGGGAACGACTGAAGCTTTCTTT
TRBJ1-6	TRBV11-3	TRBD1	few	CASSSSLDRDNSPLHF	TGTGCCAGCAGCTCCTCCCTAGACAGGGATAATTCACCCCTCCACTTT
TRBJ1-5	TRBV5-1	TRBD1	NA	CASSLRTGSSNQPQHF	TGCGCCAGCAGCCTGAGGACAGGGAGTAGCAATCAGCCCCAGCATTTT
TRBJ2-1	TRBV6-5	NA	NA	CASSYGGPGEQFF	TGTGCCAGCAGTTACGGGGGCCCGGGTGAGCAGTTCTTC
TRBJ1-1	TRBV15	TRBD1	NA	CATSSRRTGNTEAFF	TGTGCCACCAGCAGTAGGAGGACAGGTAACACTGAAGCTTTCTTT
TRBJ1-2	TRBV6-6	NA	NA	CASSYSGGALGYGYTF	TGTGCCAGCAGTTACTCGGGAGGGGCCCTGGGCTATGGCTACACCTTC
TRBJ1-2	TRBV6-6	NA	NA	CASSYVAGYTF	TGTGCCAGCAGTTACGTGGCTGGCTACACCTTC
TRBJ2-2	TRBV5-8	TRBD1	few	CASSPGTGGPGELFF	TGTGCCAGCAGCCCCGGGACAGGGGGCCCCGGGGAGCTGTTTTTT
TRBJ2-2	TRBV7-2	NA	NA	CASSTRQSTGELFF	TGTGCCAGCAGCACCCGACAGAGCACCGGGGAGCTGTTTTTT
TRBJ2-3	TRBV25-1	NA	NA	CASSEGGSTDTQYF	TGTGCCAGCAGTGAAGGCGGGAGCACAGATACGCAGTATTTT
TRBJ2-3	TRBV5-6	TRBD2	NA	CASSLTRGGGSTDTQYF	TGTGCCAGCAGCTTGACTCGCGGGGGGGGAAGCACAGATACGCAGTATTTT
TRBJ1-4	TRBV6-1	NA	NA	CASSDRGYATNEKLFF	TGTGCCAGCAGTGATCGCGGATATGCAACTAATGAAAAACTGTTTTTT
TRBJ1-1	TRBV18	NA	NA	CASSRENTEAFF	TGTGCCAGCTCACGAGAGAACACTGAAGCTTTCTTT
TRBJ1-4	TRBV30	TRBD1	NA	CAWMIAGGGKLFF	TGTGCCTGGATGATTGCAGGGGGTGGGAAACTGTTTTTT
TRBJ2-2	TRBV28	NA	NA	CASSFRESGELFF	TGTGCCAGCAGTTTCAGGGAATCCGGGGAGCTGTTTTTT
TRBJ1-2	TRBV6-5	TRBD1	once	CASTPRGQSYGYTF	TGTGCCAGCACCCCGCGGGGACAGAGCTATGGCTACACCTTC
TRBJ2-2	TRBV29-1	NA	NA	CSASSSLDIGELFF	TGCAGCGCCAGTAGCAGTTTGGACATCGGGGAGCTGTTTTTT
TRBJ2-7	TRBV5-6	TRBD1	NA	CASGIQGAGPYEQYF	TGTGCCAGCGGGATACAGGGGGCAGGCCCCTACGAGCAGTACTTC
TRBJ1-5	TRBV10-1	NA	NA	CASSEAAGQPQHF	TGCGCCAGCAGTGAGGCAGCGGGTCAGCCCCAGCATTTT
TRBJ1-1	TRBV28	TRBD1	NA	CASTPGGKLEAFF	TGCGCCAGCACTCCAGGGGGGAAATTGGAAGCTTTCTTT
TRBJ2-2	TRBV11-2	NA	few	CASSQGLINTGELFF	TGTGCCAGCAGCCAGGGACTGATTAACACCGGGGAGCTGTTTTTT
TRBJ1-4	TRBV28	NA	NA	CAIRSSGHNYEKLFF	TGTGCCATCCGCAGCTCGGGACATAATTATGAAAAACTGTTTTTT
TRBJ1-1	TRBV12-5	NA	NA	CASGLPTNGVSAFF	TGTGCTAGTGGTTTGCCCACCAACGGGGTCAGTGCTTTCTTT
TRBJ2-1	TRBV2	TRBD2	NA	CASSERSGGYYNEQFF	TGTGCCAGCAGTGAAAGGAGCGGGGGGTACTACAATGAGCAGTTCTTC
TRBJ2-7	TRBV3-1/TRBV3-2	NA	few	CASSRQGAQYF	TGTGCCAGCAGCCGCCAAGGGGCGCAGTACTTC